These T cell receptor beta chains were read from a single sample in a study of T-cell reconstitution after alpha-beta-depleted transplantation in children. TCRdb ran MiXCR on the PCR reads and lists one entry per CDR3 protein. The sample records some 840,000 distinct CDR3 sequences, approximately 15% being singletons. Sequenced here: PBMCs, mostly from graft donor cells, sampled 360 days after TCRalphabeta/CD19-depleted stem cell transplant. The receptors originated from a male patient younger than 18 who had a stem cell transplant for acute lymphoblastic leukemia, so the T cells may come from the graft donor. Each CDR3 is given with its conserved first and last residue. The D gene is left open where the match is weak. A clone size is listed for some rows: how often the clone was seen (once, few, many), or a class if it is expanded.

d_call: TRBD2; j_call: TRBJ2-7; v_call: TRBV6-5; clone_size: -; cdr3_nt: TGTGCCAGCAGTTTCGTGACTAGCGGGAGGTACGAGCAGTACTTC; cdr3_aa: CASSFVTSGRYEQYF
d_call: TRBD1; j_call: TRBJ2-7; v_call: TRBV6-1; clone_size: few; cdr3_nt: TGTGCCAGCAGTGTCGGGTGGACAGGTACCTACGAGCAGTACTTC; cdr3_aa: CASSVGWTGTYEQYF
d_call: -; j_call: TRBJ2-1; v_call: TRBV20-1; clone_size: few; cdr3_nt: TGCAGTGGGTCCTACAATGAGCAGTTCTTC; cdr3_aa: CSGSYNEQFF
d_call: TRBD1; j_call: TRBJ2-7; v_call: TRBV7-8; clone_size: few; cdr3_nt: TGTGCCAGCAGCCCTCACCCCCAGGCAGGGGGCAACTACGAGCAGTACTTC; cdr3_aa: CASSPHPQAGGNYEQYF
d_call: TRBD1; j_call: TRBJ1-2; v_call: TRBV6-5; clone_size: -; cdr3_nt: TGTGCCAGCAGTTACTCGGGGGGACAGGCCTGGGGCTACACCTTC; cdr3_aa: CASSYSGGQAWGYTF
d_call: -; j_call: TRBJ2-5; v_call: TRBV9; clone_size: few; cdr3_nt: TGTGCCAGCAGCGCCTCCGGGACTGTAAAGGGGGAGACCCAGTACTTC; cdr3_aa: CASSASGTVKGETQYF
d_call: TRBD2; j_call: TRBJ2-7; v_call: TRBV10-3; clone_size: -; cdr3_nt: TGTGCCATAGAAGCGGGAAGCTCCTACGAGCAGTACTTC; cdr3_aa: CAIEAGSSYEQYF
d_call: TRBD2; j_call: TRBJ2-2; v_call: TRBV11-2; clone_size: -; cdr3_nt: TGTGCCAGTAGGGGCGGGAGGACAATCAACACCGGGGAGCTGTTTTTT; cdr3_aa: CASRGGRTINTGELFF
d_call: -; j_call: TRBJ2-7; v_call: TRBV7-9; clone_size: many; cdr3_nt: TGTGCCAGCAGCTTAGCGGGGTCTCTGGACGAGCAGTACTTC; cdr3_aa: CASSLAGSLDEQYF
d_call: -; j_call: TRBJ2-1; v_call: TRBV7-9; clone_size: many; cdr3_nt: TGTGCCAGCAGTTCCGGGGGAAATGAGCAGTTCTTC; cdr3_aa: CASSSGGNEQFF
d_call: -; j_call: TRBJ1-4; v_call: TRBV15; clone_size: many; cdr3_nt: TGTGCCACCAGCGGCCAAGAGATTCATCTGTTTTTT; cdr3_aa: CATSGQEIHLFF
d_call: -; j_call: TRBJ1-1; v_call: TRBV29-1; clone_size: few; cdr3_nt: TGCAGCGTTGATTGGGGCGGGATGAACACTGAAGCTTTCTTT; cdr3_aa: CSVDWGGMNTEAFF
d_call: -; j_call: TRBJ2-1; v_call: TRBV5-5; clone_size: few; cdr3_nt: TGTGCCAGCAGAGATCGTGGGGGACTCTACAATGAGCAGTTCTTC; cdr3_aa: CASRDRGGLYNEQFF
d_call: -; j_call: TRBJ2-2; v_call: TRBV20-1; clone_size: -; cdr3_nt: TGCAGTGCTAGAAGGAGTGGAGCCGGGGAGCTGTTTTTT; cdr3_aa: CSARRSGAGELFF
d_call: -; j_call: TRBJ2-7; v_call: TRBV25-1; clone_size: -; cdr3_nt: TGTGCCAGCAGTGCCCTTGGCGGCCCGGCGGGATTGGGTTACGAGCAGTACTTC; cdr3_aa: CASSALGGPAGLGYEQYF
d_call: TRBD2; j_call: TRBJ2-3; v_call: TRBV5-1; clone_size: -; cdr3_nt: TGCGCCAGCAGCTGGGACGAGGGGAGGGCCCGTTTAACAGATACGCAGTATTTT; cdr3_aa: CASSWDEGRARLTDTQYF
d_call: -; j_call: TRBJ2-1; v_call: TRBV28; clone_size: few; cdr3_nt: TGTGCCAGCAGTACTCCCTCTGTCCCGGGGGAGCAGTTCTTC; cdr3_aa: CASSTPSVPGEQFF
d_call: TRBD1; j_call: TRBJ2-7; v_call: TRBV27; clone_size: few; cdr3_nt: TGTGCCAGCAGTTTAAACCCAAGGGGGACAGGTGCCACCTACGAGCAGTACTTC; cdr3_aa: CASSLNPRGTGATYEQYF
d_call: TRBD2; j_call: TRBJ2-1; v_call: TRBV4-2; clone_size: few; cdr3_nt: TGTGCCAGCAGCCAAGATCTGGGGGAGGGCCTGGTATATGAGCAGTTCTTC; cdr3_aa: CASSQDLGEGLVYEQFF
d_call: -; j_call: TRBJ2-2; v_call: TRBV6-2/TRBV6-3; clone_size: -; cdr3_nt: TGTGCCAGCATCTTCAATTGGGGGACACCACACACCGGGGAGCTGTTTTTT; cdr3_aa: CASIFNWGTPHTGELFF
d_call: TRBD2; j_call: TRBJ2-3; v_call: TRBV20-1; clone_size: -; cdr3_nt: TGCAGTGCCAACACTGGCGGGAGGGCAACAGATACGCAGTATTTT; cdr3_aa: CSANTGGRATDTQYF
d_call: TRBD2; j_call: TRBJ2-3; v_call: TRBV12-3/TRBV12-4; clone_size: few; cdr3_nt: TGTGCCAGCAGACAACTCCTTAGGGGACTAGCGGCCACAGATACGCAGTATTTT; cdr3_aa: CASRQLLRGLAATDTQYF
d_call: TRBD2; j_call: TRBJ2-5; v_call: TRBV6-1; clone_size: many; cdr3_nt: TGTGCCAGCAGTGACGAACTAGCGAGTAGGGGAGAGACCCAGTACTTC; cdr3_aa: CASSDELASRGETQYF
d_call: -; j_call: TRBJ2-5; v_call: TRBV5-6; clone_size: few; cdr3_nt: TGTGCCAGCAGCTTCGGACAGACTTTTTGGTACCAAGAGACCCAGTACTTC; cdr3_aa: CASSFGQTFWYQETQYF
d_call: -; j_call: TRBJ1-2; v_call: TRBV6-1; clone_size: few; cdr3_nt: TGTGCCAGCCGGTTGGGATACAGGGCATCGGATGGCTACACCTTC; cdr3_aa: CASRLGYRASDGYTF
d_call: TRBD1; j_call: TRBJ2-1; v_call: TRBV29-1; clone_size: -; cdr3_nt: TGCAGCGTTGAAAGCTTTAGGGGGCGCGATGAGCAGTTCTTC; cdr3_aa: CSVESFRGRDEQFF
d_call: -; j_call: TRBJ2-7; v_call: TRBV7-9; clone_size: -; cdr3_nt: TGTGCCAGCAGCTTAGCGGGTGATCGGTACTTC; cdr3_aa: CASSLAGDRYF
d_call: TRBD2; j_call: TRBJ2-1; v_call: TRBV3-1; clone_size: -; cdr3_nt: TGTGCCAGCAGCCAAGATCTATATAGCGGGAGGCGAGGTGAGCAGTTCTTC; cdr3_aa: CASSQDLYSGRRGEQFF
d_call: -; j_call: TRBJ2-7; v_call: TRBV12-3/TRBV12-4; clone_size: few; cdr3_nt: TGTGCCAGCAGTTTACGGCGACGGATCCATTCCTACGAGCAGTACTTC; cdr3_aa: CASSLRRRIHSYEQYF
d_call: -; j_call: TRBJ2-7; v_call: TRBV5-5; clone_size: few; cdr3_nt: TGTGCCAGCGCTCTTCCTGTTAGCGACGAGCAGTACTTC; cdr3_aa: CASALPVSDEQYF
d_call: -; j_call: TRBJ2-2; v_call: TRBV12-3/TRBV12-4; clone_size: many; cdr3_nt: TGTGCCAGCAGAGAGAGCAGGGTGAACACCGGGGAGCTGTTTTTT; cdr3_aa: CASRESRVNTGELFF
d_call: -; j_call: TRBJ2-3; v_call: TRBV20-1; clone_size: -; cdr3_nt: TGCAGTGCTCCTACAGGTCACACAGATACGCAGTTTTTT; cdr3_aa: CSAPTGHTDTQFF
d_call: TRBD1; j_call: TRBJ2-5; v_call: TRBV4-1; clone_size: -; cdr3_nt: TGCGCCAGCAGCCAATTGTTCTACGGGACAGGACAGACCCAGTACTTC; cdr3_aa: CASSQLFYGTGQTQYF
d_call: -; j_call: TRBJ2-7; v_call: TRBV7-6; clone_size: few; cdr3_nt: TGTGCCAGCAGCTTACGCGGGATGAAAGAGCAGTACTTC; cdr3_aa: CASSLRGMKEQYF
d_call: TRBD1; j_call: TRBJ2-7; v_call: TRBV27; clone_size: many; cdr3_nt: TGTGCCAGCAGTGGACAGGGATTGTACGAGCAGTACTTC; cdr3_aa: CASSGQGLYEQYF
d_call: -; j_call: TRBJ2-2; v_call: TRBV2; clone_size: -; cdr3_nt: TGTGCCAGCGGGGGAAGCGGGTGGACCGGGGAGCTGTTTTTT; cdr3_aa: CASGGSGWTGELFF
d_call: -; j_call: TRBJ2-5; v_call: TRBV12-3/TRBV12-4; clone_size: many; cdr3_nt: TGTGCCAGCAGTGTAATAGGGGGGGAAGAGACCCAGTACTTC; cdr3_aa: CASSVIGGEETQYF
d_call: -; j_call: TRBJ2-7; v_call: TRBV7-9; clone_size: few; cdr3_nt: TGTGCCAGCAGCACCGGGATTTCAGGAGAGCAGTACTTC; cdr3_aa: CASSTGISGEQYF
d_call: -; j_call: TRBJ2-2; v_call: TRBV29-1; clone_size: many; cdr3_nt: TGCAGCGTACCGGCGCCGGGGACCGGGGAGCTGTTTTTT; cdr3_aa: CSVPAPGTGELFF
d_call: -; j_call: TRBJ2-3; v_call: TRBV5-1; clone_size: many; cdr3_nt: TGCGCCAGCAGTTCAGGTTCTAGCACAGATACGCAGTATTTT; cdr3_aa: CASSSGSSTDTQYF
d_call: -; j_call: TRBJ1-2; v_call: TRBV20-1; clone_size: -; cdr3_nt: TGCAGTGCTAGATCGGTTGGGTCGCACTATGGCTACACCTTC; cdr3_aa: CSARSVGSHYGYTF
d_call: TRBD2; j_call: TRBJ2-3; v_call: TRBV7-6; clone_size: many; cdr3_nt: TGTGCCAGCAGGAGACTAGCGGGAGGGGGCACAGATACGCAGTATTTT; cdr3_aa: CASRRLAGGGTDTQYF
d_call: TRBD2; j_call: TRBJ2-2; v_call: TRBV11-2; clone_size: -; cdr3_nt: TGTGCCAGCAGCTTAGGTATAGGACTAGCGGGATTCACCGGGGAGCTGTTTTTT; cdr3_aa: CASSLGIGLAGFTGELFF
d_call: TRBD2; j_call: TRBJ2-2; v_call: TRBV24-1; clone_size: -; cdr3_nt: TGTGCCACCAGTGAAAGGATTAGCGGGAGATACGGGGAGCTGTTTTTT; cdr3_aa: CATSERISGRYGELFF
d_call: TRBD2; j_call: TRBJ2-5; v_call: TRBV5-1; clone_size: few; cdr3_nt: TGCGCCAGCAGCTTGCAGGGACTACTCCAAGAGACCCAGTACTTC; cdr3_aa: CASSLQGLLQETQYF
d_call: TRBD2; j_call: TRBJ2-3; v_call: TRBV12-3/TRBV12-4; clone_size: few; cdr3_nt: TGTGCCAGCAGTTTCCTTGGGTTGAGCGGGAGTCTGACAGATACGCAGTATTTT; cdr3_aa: CASSFLGLSGSLTDTQYF
d_call: -; j_call: TRBJ2-1; v_call: TRBV3-1; clone_size: -; cdr3_nt: TGTGCCAGCAGCCAAGCCCCACCAGGGGTAGGGGATGAGCAGTTCTTC; cdr3_aa: CASSQAPPGVGDEQFF
d_call: TRBD1; j_call: TRBJ2-3; v_call: TRBV3-1; clone_size: -; cdr3_nt: TGTGCCAGCAGCCTCGGGACAGTGTCCTTCACAGATACGCAGTATTTT; cdr3_aa: CASSLGTVSFTDTQYF
d_call: TRBD2; j_call: TRBJ2-5; v_call: TRBV5-5; clone_size: few; cdr3_nt: TGTGCCAGCAGCTCCCGGACTAGCCGCCAAGAGACCCAGTACTTC; cdr3_aa: CASSSRTSRQETQYF
d_call: TRBD1; j_call: TRBJ2-7; v_call: TRBV5-1; clone_size: many; cdr3_nt: TGCGCCAGCAGCAAGACAGGGGTCGAGCAGTACTTC; cdr3_aa: CASSKTGVEQYF
d_call: -; j_call: TRBJ1-2; v_call: TRBV7-9; clone_size: -; cdr3_nt: TGTGCCAGCAGCTTAGAGTTAGATGGCTACACCTTC; cdr3_aa: CASSLELDGYTF
d_call: TRBD2; j_call: TRBJ2-3; v_call: TRBV20-1; clone_size: -; cdr3_nt: TGCAGTGCCCCCAGCGGGAGAAGCACAGATACGCAGTATTTT; cdr3_aa: CSAPSGRSTDTQYF
d_call: -; j_call: TRBJ2-5; v_call: TRBV4-1; clone_size: -; cdr3_nt: TGCGCCAGCAGCCAAGAACTCCGGGGGCCAGAGACCCAGTACTTC; cdr3_aa: CASSQELRGPETQYF
d_call: TRBD1; j_call: TRBJ1-1; v_call: TRBV7-8; clone_size: -; cdr3_nt: TGTGCCAGCAGCTTTGTAAGGCGTGGGACAGGGAGGTTCGCTGAAGCTTTCTTT; cdr3_aa: CASSFVRRGTGRFAEAFF
d_call: -; j_call: TRBJ2-1; v_call: TRBV29-1; clone_size: -; cdr3_nt: TGCAGCGTTGAAGGGCACTATAATAACAATGAGCAGTTCTTC; cdr3_aa: CSVEGHYNNNEQFF
d_call: TRBD2; j_call: TRBJ2-5; v_call: TRBV3-1; clone_size: -; cdr3_nt: TGTGCCAGCAGCCAAGAAGCGGCCAAGCGGCTAGCGGGAGTACGGAAGAAAGAGACCCAGTACTTC; cdr3_aa: CASSQEAAKRLAGVRKKETQYF
d_call: -; j_call: TRBJ2-7; v_call: TRBV7-2; clone_size: few; cdr3_nt: TGTGCCAGCAGCTTAGTTACGCAAGCCTACGAGCAGTACTTC; cdr3_aa: CASSLVTQAYEQYF